The TCR beta chain described here comes from a study of blood T cell repertoires in COVID-19. Per the germline V gene, CDR1 is SGHTA and CDR2 is FQGNSA. V dropped 5 bases and J dropped 2 bases, with 10 bases sitting between them. The CDR3 has 15 residues. Measured with immunoSEQ multiplex PCR; TCRdb has only the in-frame clones, and not every one. The sample has hundreds of thousands of clones; more than 75% are singletons. The sequenced sample consisted of peripheral blood. The chain employs TRBV7-2 and TRBJ2-6, with a weak D call TRBD2 (5 bases). This clonotype originated in a woman between 50 and 59 years old who had recovered from COVID-19. CDR3 DNA sequence: TGTGCCAGCAGCCCACTAGGTGCTGGGGCCAACGTCCTGACTTTC. It codes for CASSPLGAGANVLTF.